This T cell receptor (beta chain) was identified in a study of shared clonotypes between healthy human individuals. CDR1 and CDR2 (germline): SEHNR, FQNEAQ (reference sequence). This CDR3 region has 15 residues. The V segment lost 5 bases and the J segment 2 bases; nucleotides outside the gene matches: 6. The repertoire was sequenced with immunoSEQ multiplex PCR; TCRdb's copy has only in-frame clones and lacks some. Among 300,000 to 400,000 clones listed, roughly 70% were seen once. Sequenced: memory CD4+ T cells sorted from blood. Described subset: CD45RA-negative fraction. The TCR originated in a man younger than 45 in good health. The chain combines TRBV7-9 with TRBJ2-1, with 7 bases fitting TRBD1. CDR3 in DNA: TGTGCCAGCAGCCTCGACAGGGACGCCTACAATGAGCAGTTCTTC. As protein: CASSLDRDAYNEQFF.